This T cell receptor (beta chain) stems from a study of regulatory T cells in long-lasting Graves disease. Notes on the study in general: Persistent Graves' patients showed less TCR diversity than newly diagnosed patients showed.

Indicated time point: newly diagnosed GD, antithyroid drugs for less than 3 months. Extracted RNA from PBMCs served as the source of the TCR library. Clinicians diagnosed Graves' disease using American Thyroid Association guidelines. The authors drew approximately 9 milliliters of peripheral blood into EDTA tubes. From germline, CDR1 is MDHEN and CDR2 SYDVKM. The CDR3 covers 15 residues. The germline V and J ends were trimmed by 8 bases and 7 bases, with 18 bases remaining between them. Arm-PCR with iRepertoire HTBI primers amplified the CDR3 regions for these TCR beta libraries. TCRdb reanalysed the multiplex PCR reads using MiXCR and keeps one entry per CDR3 protein. The sample lists a few hundred thousand distinct CDR3 sequences, 15% occurring once. This clonotype has a count of ten or more. Its antigen is currently unknown. The same data also went into a second study, on T cells in Graves' hyperthyroidism and ophthalmopathy.

This sequence joins TRBV28 and TRBJ1-6, with D tentatively TRBD1 (6 bases). The clonotype comes from a woman between 35 and 50 years old with Graves disease. The sample was peripheral blood mononuclear cells (PBMCs), taken at new diagnosis, from a patient treated with antithyroid drugs. The CDR3 DNA reads TGTGCCAGCCGATGGGCGGGGGCGGGGAATTCACCCCTCCACTTT. Its translation is CASRWAGAGNSPLHF. Full variable domain (remainder filled in from reference TRBV28 and TRBJ1-6): DVKVTQSSRYLVKRTGEKVFLECVQDMDHENMFWYRQDPGLGLRLIYFSYDVKMKEKGDIPEGYSVSREKKERFSLILESASTNQTSMYLCASRWAGAGNSPLHFGNGTRLTVT.